The rows below give T cell receptor beta chains drawn from one sample of a study of blood T cells in healthy people across ages. TCRdb analysed the 5' RACE reads with MiXCR anew, one entry per CDR3 protein. The sample contains 1.2 million to 1.5 million distinct CDR3 sequences, roughly 40% of which appear only once. The specimen was blood. The receptors originated from a woman under 30 in good health. Both conserved end residues are part of each CDR3. The D gene is left open where the match is weak. Clone size is given for some rows only: seen once, a few or many times, or a class if the clone is expanded.

V gene: TRBV20-1; D gene: .; J gene: TRBJ2-5; clone size: .; CDR3 protein: CSANGARDTHQETQYF; CDR3 DNA: TGCAGTGCCAACGGTGCTCGGGACACACACCAAGAGACCCAGTACTTC
V gene: TRBV11-2; D gene: .; J gene: TRBJ2-3; clone size: .; CDR3 protein: CASRPTIGDTQYF; CDR3 DNA: TGTGCCAGCAGACCCACTATTGGAGATACGCAGTATTTT
V gene: TRBV7-3; D gene: TRBD2; J gene: TRBJ2-1; clone size: .; CDR3 protein: CASSLTTSGGRDEQFF; CDR3 DNA: TGTGCCAGCAGCTTAACGACTAGCGGGGGGAGGGATGAGCAGTTCTTC
V gene: TRBV7-8; D gene: TRBD1; J gene: TRBJ1-2; clone size: .; CDR3 protein: CASSHRFRGSLANYGYTF; CDR3 DNA: TGTGCCAGCAGCCACCGGTTCAGGGGGAGTTTGGCGAACTATGGCTACACCTTC
V gene: TRBV20-1; D gene: .; J gene: TRBJ2-3; clone size: few; CDR3 protein: CSARVGGPAPYF; CDR3 DNA: TGCAGTGCTAGGGTGGGGGGTCCCGCCCCGTATTTT
V gene: TRBV20-1; D gene: .; J gene: TRBJ2-1; clone size: .; CDR3 protein: CSATPQGNQETQFF; CDR3 DNA: TGCAGTGCGACGCCCCAGGGAAACCAAGAGACCCAGTTCTTC
V gene: TRBV2; D gene: .; J gene: TRBJ2-7; clone size: few; CDR3 protein: CASSEGAIPYNEQYF; CDR3 DNA: TGTGCCAGCAGTGAAGGGGCGATCCCATATAACGAGCAGTACTTC
V gene: TRBV4-1; D gene: .; J gene: TRBJ2-1; clone size: .; CDR3 protein: CASSQDSGFNEQFF; CDR3 DNA: TGCGCCAGCAGCCAAGATTCGGGGTTCAATGAGCAGTTCTTC
V gene: TRBV29-1; D gene: .; J gene: TRBJ2-1; clone size: .; CDR3 protein: CSVVGPLRFF; CDR3 DNA: TGCAGCGTTGTCGGACCCCTTAGGTTCTTC
V gene: TRBV12-3/TRBV12-4; D gene: TRBD2; J gene: TRBJ2-1; clone size: .; CDR3 protein: CASTELAGGYNEQFF; CDR3 DNA: TGTGCCAGCACCGAACTAGCGGGGGGCTACAATGAGCAGTTCTTC
V gene: TRBV12-3/TRBV12-4; D gene: .; J gene: TRBJ2-7; clone size: once; CDR3 protein: CASSLQGGHYEQYF; CDR3 DNA: TGTGCCAGCAGTTTACAGGGGGGGCACTACGAGCAGTACTTC
V gene: TRBV25-1; D gene: TRBD1; J gene: TRBJ1-2; clone size: few; CDR3 protein: CASSEHGTAMGAGYTF; CDR3 DNA: TGTGCCAGCAGTGAACACGGGACAGCCATGGGAGCTGGCTACACCTTC
V gene: TRBV4-1; D gene: .; J gene: TRBJ1-2; clone size: .; CDR3 protein: CASNQDRGERYGYTF; CDR3 DNA: TGCGCCAGCAACCAAGATCGAGGGGAGAGGTATGGCTACACCTTC
V gene: TRBV28; D gene: .; J gene: TRBJ2-7; clone size: few; CDR3 protein: CASSPRGIGHEQYF; CDR3 DNA: TGTGCCAGCAGTCCCAGGGGAATCGGACACGAGCAGTACTTC
V gene: TRBV5-5; D gene: TRBD1; J gene: TRBJ1-1; clone size: .; CDR3 protein: CASSGGQKMNTEAFF; CDR3 DNA: TGTGCCAGCAGCGGGGGACAGAAGATGAACACTGAAGCTTTCTTT
V gene: TRBV7-8; D gene: TRBD2; J gene: TRBJ2-5; clone size: .; CDR3 protein: CASSSHERVAGEETQYF; CDR3 DNA: TGTGCCAGCAGCTCCCATGAACGGGTAGCGGGAGAAGAGACCCAGTACTTC
V gene: TRBV5-1; D gene: TRBD1; J gene: TRBJ2-7; clone size: .; CDR3 protein: CASSLTGDSLSYEQYF; CDR3 DNA: TGCGCCAGCAGCCTGACAGGGGACTCTCTTTCCTACGAGCAGTACTTC
V gene: TRBV12-3/TRBV12-4; D gene: .; J gene: TRBJ2-7; clone size: .; CDR3 protein: CASSAPHSGEQYF; CDR3 DNA: TGTGCCAGCAGTGCCCCACATAGCGGCGAGCAGTACTTC
V gene: TRBV6-5; D gene: .; J gene: TRBJ2-5; clone size: .; CDR3 protein: CASSYSRGWETQYF; CDR3 DNA: TGTGCCAGCAGTTACTCTCGGGGGTGGGAGACCCAGTACTTC
V gene: TRBV7-2; D gene: .; J gene: TRBJ2-1; clone size: few; CDR3 protein: CASSLAINLEFSSYNEQFF; CDR3 DNA: TGTGCCAGCAGCTTAGCAATAAATCTGGAGTTCAGCTCCTACAATGAGCAGTTCTTC
V gene: TRBV10-3; D gene: .; J gene: TRBJ2-5; clone size: .; CDR3 protein: CATQDTFQETQYF; CDR3 DNA: TGTGCCACACAAGACACGTTTCAAGAGACCCAGTACTTC
V gene: TRBV2; D gene: .; J gene: TRBJ2-7; clone size: .; CDR3 protein: CASTENEQYF; CDR3 DNA: TGTGCCAGCACAGAGAATGAGCAGTACTTC
V gene: TRBV19; D gene: .; J gene: TRBJ2-7; clone size: .; CDR3 protein: CASSIRGNPTGEQYF; CDR3 DNA: TGTGCCAGTAGTATCCGGGGGAACCCTACGGGCGAGCAGTACTTC
V gene: TRBV7-2; D gene: TRBD1; J gene: TRBJ1-2; clone size: few; CDR3 protein: CASRTTGTENTYTF; CDR3 DNA: TGTGCCAGCAGAACGACCGGGACAGAGAACACCTACACCTTC
V gene: TRBV2; D gene: TRBD2; J gene: TRBJ2-5; clone size: .; CDR3 protein: CASSRTRSYNEQYF; CDR3 DNA: TGTGCCAGCTCCAGGACTAGGAGTTACAATGAGCAGTACTTC
V gene: TRBV6-1; D gene: .; J gene: TRBJ2-1; clone size: .; CDR3 protein: CASTHLSGNEQFF; CDR3 DNA: TGTGCCAGCACCCACTTGTCCGGGAATGAGCAGTTCTTC
V gene: TRBV30; D gene: TRBD1; J gene: TRBJ2-7; clone size: .; CDR3 protein: CAWRQGTGGEQYF; CDR3 DNA: TGTGCCTGGAGACAGGGGACAGGGGGCGAGCAGTACTTC
V gene: TRBV2; D gene: .; J gene: TRBJ1-2; clone size: .; CDR3 protein: CASSETRAYGYTF; CDR3 DNA: TGTGCCAGCAGCGAAACCCGGGCCTATGGCTACACCTTC
V gene: TRBV6-5; D gene: TRBD1; J gene: TRBJ2-7; clone size: .; CDR3 protein: CASSYGQGSYNEQYF; CDR3 DNA: TGTGCCAGCAGTTACGGACAGGGGTCCTACAATGAGCAGTACTTC
V gene: TRBV20-1; D gene: .; J gene: TRBJ2-5; clone size: .; CDR3 protein: CSARPIGTSQETQYF; CDR3 DNA: TGCAGTGCTAGGCCAATCGGAACCTCCCAAGAGACCCAGTACTTC
V gene: TRBV3-1; D gene: .; J gene: TRBJ1-5; clone size: many; CDR3 protein: CASSQDSGNQPQHF; CDR3 DNA: TGTGCCAGCAGCCAAGATTCGGGCAATCAGCCCCAGCATTTT
V gene: TRBV20-1; D gene: TRBD2; J gene: TRBJ2-7; clone size: .; CDR3 protein: CSARDPASGWDYNEQYF; CDR3 DNA: TGCAGTGCTAGAGATCCGGCTAGCGGGTGGGACTACAATGAGCAGTACTTC
V gene: TRBV29-1; D gene: TRBD1; J gene: TRBJ1-2; clone size: .; CDR3 protein: CSVEESHRGPGYTF; CDR3 DNA: TGCAGCGTTGAAGAATCCCACAGGGGGCCCGGCTACACCTTC
V gene: TRBV11-2; D gene: TRBD2; J gene: TRBJ2-5; clone size: .; CDR3 protein: CASSLDLTSGVHNEQYF; CDR3 DNA: TGTGCCAGCAGCTTAGATCTGACTAGCGGGGTTCACAATGAGCAGTACTTC
V gene: TRBV28; D gene: TRBD1; J gene: TRBJ1-2; clone size: .; CDR3 protein: CASSSLDQGGWLNYGYTF; CDR3 DNA: TGTGCCAGCAGTTCCCTAGATCAGGGGGGTTGGCTTAACTATGGCTACACCTTC
V gene: TRBV12-3/TRBV12-4; D gene: .; J gene: TRBJ2-1; clone size: .; CDR3 protein: CASSLTSWLDGNEQFF; CDR3 DNA: TGTGCCAGCAGTTTGACTTCTTGGTTGGATGGCAATGAGCAGTTCTTC
V gene: TRBV5-1; D gene: .; J gene: TRBJ2-6; clone size: few; CDR3 protein: CASSLGWGAISGANVLTF; CDR3 DNA: TGCGCCAGCAGCCTCGGTTGGGGGGCCATCTCTGGGGCCAACGTCCTGACTTTC
V gene: TRBV7-8; D gene: TRBD2; J gene: TRBJ2-1; clone size: few; CDR3 protein: CASSLASGGSNEQFF; CDR3 DNA: TGTGCCAGCAGCTTAGCAAGCGGGGGGTCAAATGAGCAGTTCTTC
V gene: TRBV20-1; D gene: TRBD2; J gene: TRBJ2-3; clone size: .; CDR3 protein: CSALTLGSGTSGTPHPDTQYF; CDR3 DNA: TGCAGTGCTCTGACTTTGGGGTCAGGGACTAGCGGGACCCCACACCCAGATACGCAGTATTTT
V gene: TRBV4-1; D gene: .; J gene: TRBJ1-2; clone size: .; CDR3 protein: CASSQDEGGYTF; CDR3 DNA: TGCGCCAGCAGCCAAGATGAGGGTGGCTACACCTTC
V gene: TRBV7-3; D gene: .; J gene: TRBJ1-6; clone size: .; CDR3 protein: CASSLRGGSYNSPLHF; CDR3 DNA: TGTGCCAGCAGCTTAAGAGGGGGCTCCTATAATTCACCCCTCCACTTT
V gene: TRBV7-3; D gene: .; J gene: TRBJ1-1; clone size: .; CDR3 protein: CASSSTADTEAFF; CDR3 DNA: TGTGCCAGCAGCTCAACAGCGGACACTGAAGCTTTCTTT
V gene: TRBV29-1; D gene: .; J gene: TRBJ1-1; clone size: .; CDR3 protein: CSAVWNTGAFF; CDR3 DNA: TGCAGCGCCGTATGGAACACTGGAGCTTTCTTT
V gene: TRBV24-1; D gene: TRBD2; J gene: TRBJ2-3; clone size: few; CDR3 protein: CATSDSGLAGRTDTQYF; CDR3 DNA: TGTGCCACCAGTGATTCTGGACTAGCGGGAAGAACAGATACGCAGTATTTT
V gene: TRBV2; D gene: .; J gene: TRBJ2-7; clone size: .; CDR3 protein: CASSEGAVTYNEQYF; CDR3 DNA: TGTGCCAGCAGTGAGGGGGCAGTAACCTACAATGAGCAGTACTTC
V gene: TRBV4-1; D gene: TRBD1; J gene: TRBJ1-2; clone size: few; CDR3 protein: CASSQDRLGTVYGYTF; CDR3 DNA: TGCGCCAGCAGCCAAGATCGGCTTGGGACAGTCTATGGCTACACCTTC
V gene: TRBV20-1; D gene: TRBD2; J gene: TRBJ2-3; clone size: .; CDR3 protein: CSARRGGLAITDTQYF; CDR3 DNA: TGCAGTGCCAGGAGAGGAGGACTAGCGATTACAGATACGCAGTATTTT
V gene: TRBV28; D gene: .; J gene: TRBJ2-3; clone size: .; CDR3 protein: CASRSSSRGAKSTDTQYF; CDR3 DNA: TGTGCCAGCAGGTCCTCCTCTAGGGGGGCTAAAAGCACAGATACGCAGTATTTT
V gene: TRBV10-2; D gene: TRBD2; J gene: TRBJ2-3; clone size: .; CDR3 protein: CASSESGRAVPDTQYF; CDR3 DNA: TGCGCCAGCAGTGAGAGCGGGAGGGCCGTCCCAGATACGCAGTATTTT
V gene: TRBV10-3; D gene: TRBD1; J gene: TRBJ2-7; clone size: .; CDR3 protein: CAAHRGHEQYF; CDR3 DNA: TGTGCCGCACACAGGGGGCACGAGCAGTACTTC
V gene: TRBV9; D gene: TRBD2; J gene: TRBJ2-5; clone size: .; CDR3 protein: CASSSPHVAGDQETQYF; CDR3 DNA: TGTGCCAGCAGCTCCCCCCATGTAGCGGGGGACCAAGAGACCCAGTACTTC